This T cell receptor beta chain was retrieved from a study of response to subunit inactivated influenza vaccine. Study conclusions and caveats: The authors proposed limited new T cell recruitment per seasonal influenza vaccination.

In TCRdb, the RT-PCR reads were re-called with MiXCR into one record per CDR3 protein. In the table there are roughly 670,000 distinct CDR3 sequences, approximately 15% of which are singletons. This CDR3 region has 14 residues. V lost 5 bases and J 0 bases, leaving 10 bases between the germline ends. This clonotype was seen a few times. Its antigen remains unknown. The sample consisted of PBMCs from blood, taken roughly 2 weeks before vaccination. The J gene is TRBJ1-1, the V gene TRBV12-3 or TRBV12-4; D unclear. This receptor was identified in a man in his fifties who received an inactivated influenza vaccine. The CDR3 spells CASSRRSLNTEAFF. The CDR3 region has the DNA TGTGCCAGCAGTCGGCGGTCACTGAACACTGAAGCTTTCTTT.